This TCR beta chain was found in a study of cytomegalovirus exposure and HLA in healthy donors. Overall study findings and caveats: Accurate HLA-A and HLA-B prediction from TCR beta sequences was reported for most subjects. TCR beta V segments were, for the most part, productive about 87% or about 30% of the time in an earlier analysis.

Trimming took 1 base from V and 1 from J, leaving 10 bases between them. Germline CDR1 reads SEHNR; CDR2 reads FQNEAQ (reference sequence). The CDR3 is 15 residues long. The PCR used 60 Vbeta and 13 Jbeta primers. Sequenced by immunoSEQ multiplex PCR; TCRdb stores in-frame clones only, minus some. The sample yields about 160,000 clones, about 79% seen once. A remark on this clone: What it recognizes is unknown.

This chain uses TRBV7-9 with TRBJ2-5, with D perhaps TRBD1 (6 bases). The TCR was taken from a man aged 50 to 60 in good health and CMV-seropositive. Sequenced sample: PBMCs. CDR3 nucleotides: TGTGCCAGCAGCTTAGGGGGGCCCTTCCAAGAGACCCAGTACTTC. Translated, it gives CASSLGGPFQETQYF.